This T cell receptor (beta chain) came from a study of T cells in women clearing cervical HPV infection. Assay used: immunoSEQ multiplex PCR; TCRdb lists only in-frame clones, some missing. The sample data list around 39,000 clones. The CDR3 length is 15 residues. Trimming pared 5 bases from V and 0 bases from J, leaving 13 bases between. On this clone itself: Read data end 3 residues before the CDR3 end; the end is taken from the germline J gene.

The V and J genes are TRBV12-3 or TRBV12-4 and TRBJ2-5, with TRBD2 as a possible D gene (6 bases). This TCR was sampled from a woman between 18 and 69 years old with a cervical HPV16 infection that either progressed to CIN3+ or cleared (not recorded which). Sequenced sample: blood buffy coat. Incomplete CDR3 DNA: TGTGCCAGCAGTCCTGGGACTTTGTACCAAGAGACC. It translates to CASSPGTLYQET. From start to end, the CDR3 is CASSPGTLYQETQYF.